These 9 T cell receptor beta chains share one sample of origin, sequenced in a study of T-cell reconstitution after alpha-beta-depleted transplantation in children. As it was prepared, the TCRbeta library received unique molecular identifiers. TCRdb reprocessed the PCR reads with MiXCR, giving one entry per CDR3 protein. The sample carries 250,000 to 400,000 distinct CDR3 sequences, over 20% recorded once. The starting material was PBMCs, mostly from graft donor cells, obtained 180 days after TCRalphabeta/CD19-depleted stem cell transplant. These receptors all stem from a male patient younger than 18 who had a stem cell transplant for acute lymphoblastic leukemia, so the T cells may come from the graft donor.

The table lists this clonotype with a few counts. The CDR3 reads CASSLARQGNEAFF. CDR3 nucleotide sequence: TGCGCCAGCAGCTTGGCTCGACAGGGGAATGAAGCTTTCTTT. V usage is TRBV5-1 and J usage is TRBJ1-1, with 8 nucleotides matching TRBD1. The CDR3 length is 14 residues. Germline V CDR1 and CDR2: SGHRS, YFSETQ. V shed 0 bases, J shed 7 bases, and the junction held 5 bases outside the gene matches.

This clonotype was seen a few times. This chain uses TRBV5-1 with TRBJ2-3; D is unclear. From germline, CDR1 is SGHRS and CDR2 YFSETQ. V was shortened by 0 bases and J by 4 bases, with 15 bases between the two germline ends. The CDR3 sequence is 16 residues long. DNA of the CDR3: TGCGCCAGCAGCTTGGTCGGGTTTGGTCGCGCAGATACGCAGTATTTT. It encodes CASSLVGFGRADTQYF. Complete variable domain (other parts from reference TRBV5-1 and TRBJ2-3): KAGVTQTPRYLIKTRGQQVTLSCSPISGHRSVSWYQQTPGQGLQFLFEYFSETQRNKGNFPGRFSGRQFSNSRSEMNVSTLELGDSALYLCASSLVGFGRADTQYFGPGTRLTVL.

For this clonotype: Sequence at one end of the junction differs from germline and may be a read error. The genes are TRBV9 and TRBJ2-1, with a tentative D call TRBD2 (6 bases). Germline CDR1 SGDLS, CDR2 YYNGEE. This CDR3 is built from 16 residues. The CDR3 DNA follows: TGTGCCAGCAGCCCCCGAGGGCTAGCGTTATCCAATGAGCAGCTCTTC. Protein: CASSPRGLALSNEQLF. Combining the CDR3 with reference TRBV9 and TRBJ2-1 gives the whole variable domain DSGVTQTPKHLITATGQRVTLRCSPRSGDLSVYWYQQSLDQGLQFLIQYYNGEERAKGNILERFSAQQFPDLHSELNLSSLELGDSALYFCASSPRGLALSNEQLFGPGTRLTVL.

The CDR3 DNA sequence: TGTGCCAGTAGTGAGGTGGGACAGGCCTACGAGCAGTACTTC. It is translated as CASSEVGQAYEQYF. The chain couples TRBV19 to TRBJ2-7; the match to TRBD1 covers 8 bases. The CDR3 is 14 amino acids. Germline-derived CDR1 and CDR2 are LNHDA and SQIVND (reference sequence). V shed 5 bases, J shed 2 bases, and the junction held 5 bases outside the gene matches.

This clonotype occurred many times. This chain uses TRBV5-1 with TRBJ2-1; 7 positions match TRBD2. The CDR3 contains 17 residues. Looked up from germline, CDR1 is SGHRS and CDR2 is YFSETQ. V dropped 10 bases and J dropped 8; count of bases not matched to a gene: 24. DNA for the CDR3: TGCGCCGGAAGCGGGGCGCATAGCGGTCCTCCCGGGGATGAGCAGTTCTTC. It encodes CAGSGAHSGPPGDEQFF.

This clonotype was counted between two and nine times. The chain is built from TRBV29-1 and TRBJ1-4; the match to TRBD1 covers 9 bases. The germline gives CDR1 SQVTM, CDR2 ANQGSEA. With 3 bases clipped from V and 10 bases from J, the junction kept 6 bases outside the gene matches. This CDR3 is 13 amino acids long. As DNA, the CDR3 is TGCAGCGTTGATTCCGGACAGGGGAGAAAACTGTTTTTT. Protein: CSVDSGQGRKLFF.

The rearrangement joins TRBV12-3 or TRBV12-4 to TRBJ1-5; D unresolved. The V end was cut by 2 bases, the J end by 7 bases, with 9 bases between. The CDR3 is 13 amino acids. The CDR3, as DNA: TGTGCCAGCAGTTTAATGGGCTACCAGCCCCAGCATTTT. It is translated as CASSLMGYQPQHF.

This clonotype has just a few counts. The chain has TRBV29-1 and TRBJ1-1; no reliable D call. The V gene lost 7 bases and the J gene lost 0 bases, with 21 bases spanning the gap. Germline values: CDR1 SQVTM, CDR2 ANQGSEA. The CDR3 runs to 16 residues. CDR3 bases: TGCAGCGCCGGTCCGGGCCCGAGATTTATGAACACTGAAGCTTTCTTT. Protein: CSAGPGPRFMNTEAFF.

This clonotype appeared a few times. This chain uses TRBV11-2 with TRBJ1-5; D might be TRBD1 (5 bases). This CDR3 has 13 amino acids. Germline CDR1 reads SGHAT; CDR2 reads FQNNGV. The germline V and J ends were trimmed by 5 bases and 7 bases, with 12 bases remaining between them. CDR3 DNA sequence: TGTGCCAGCAGCAGGGGCGTGGGCCAGCCCCAGCATTTT. This encodes CASSRGVGQPQHF.